The 22 T cell receptor beta chains in this list originate from one sample, sequenced in a study of blood T cell repertoires in COVID-19. Using immunoSEQ multiplex PCR, the repertoire was profiled, and TCRdb retains in-frame clones only, with some absent. In the table there are about 88,000 clones, around nine tenths of which are singletons. The sample taken for sequencing was peripheral blood. Receptor source: a man aged 55 to 70 with acute or convalescent COVID-19.

This rearrangement joins TRBV5-1 to TRBJ2-2, with D hard to call. The CDR3 is made up of 15 amino acids. V shed 6 bases and J shed 0 bases, with 12 bases lying between them. The germline V gene has CDR1 SGHRS and CDR2 YFSETQ. CDR3 sequence reads: CASTPGHANTGELFF. The CDR3 nucleotides are TGCGCCAGCACTCCGGGTCACGCGAACACCGGGGAGCTGTTTTTT.

The V call is TRBV19, the J call TRBJ2-7; 10 bases map to TRBD2. From germline, CDR1 is LNHDA and CDR2 SQIVND (reference sequence). The CDR3 runs 16 residues. V dropped 5 bases and J dropped 1; count of bases not matched to a gene: 8. The CDR3: CASSPSGGYTSYEQYF. CDR3 nucleotide sequence: TGTGCCAGTAGTCCTAGCGGGGGCTATACGTCCTACGAGCAGTACTTC. The whole variable domain, remainder taken from reference TRBV19 and TRBJ2-7, is DGGITQSPKYLFRKEGQNVTLSCEQNLNHDAMYWYRQDPGQGLRLIYYSQIVNDFQKGDIAEGYSVSREKKESFPLTVTSAQKNPTAFYLCASSPSGGYTSYEQYFGPGTRLTVT.

The chain carries TRBV19 and TRBJ2-1, with D maybe TRBD2 (6 bases). Germline V gene sequence: CDR1 LNHDA, CDR2 SQIVND (reference sequence). There are 14 residues in the CDR3. The V end lost 3 bases, the J end lost 7 bases, and 13 bases lay between the germline ends. The CDR3 region has the DNA TGTGCCAGTAGTATCAGCAGGAGGGTAAATGAGCAGTTCTTC. Its protein product is CASSISRRVNEQFF.

This clone was seen just once. The rearrangement uses TRBV6-6 and TRBJ2-3, with D possibly being TRBD2 (5 bases). Trimming stripped 7 bases from V and 2 bases from J, with 16 bases between. CDR3 length equals 15 residues. Germline V lookup: CDR1 MNHNY, CDR2 SVGAGI (reference sequence). DNA for the CDR3: TGTGCCAGCACGGACTCGGTGAGACCCACAGATACGCAGTATTTT. Translating gives CASTDSVRPTDTQYF.

The genes are TRBV6-2 or TRBV6-3 and TRBJ2-2, with a possible D match to TRBD1 (6 bases). The CDR3 contains 17 residues. CDR1 is MNHEY and CDR2 is SVGEGT in the germline V gene. Between the trimmed V and J ends, which lost 4 bases and 6 bases, there was a span of 21 bases. In DNA, the CDR3 is TGTGCCAGCAGTTCGGCTAATGGCAGGGGATTTGCCGGGGAGCTGTTTTTT. Protein sequence: CASSSANGRGFAGELFF.

J is TRBJ2-1 and V is TRBV10-3; 10 bases match TRBD1. Germline values: CDR1 ENHRY, CDR2 SYGVKD. V was clipped by 11 bases and J by 3 bases; unmatched bases: 10. The CDR3 length is 15 residues. CDR3 loop: CASQMGQGFYNEQFF. In DNA, the CDR3 is TGTGCCTCCCAAATGGGACAGGGGTTCTACAATGAGCAGTTCTTC.

The chain joins TRBV5-4 to TRBJ1-1; TRBD1 matches at 8 bases. CDR3 length: 13 residues. CDR1 and CDR2 (germline): SGHNT, YYREEE (reference sequence). The V segment lost 2 bases and the J segment 6 bases; nucleotides outside the gene matches: 3. The CDR3 reads CASSFTGGAEAFF. CDR3 DNA: TGTGCCAGCAGCTTCACAGGGGGAGCTGAAGCTTTCTTT.

The gene calls are TRBV28 and TRBJ1-2; D gene uncertain. Per germline, CDR1 MDHEN and CDR2 SYDVKM. V lost 2 bases to trimming and J lost 0 bases, with 10 bases between them. The length of the CDR3 is 15 residues. The CDR3 coding sequence is TGTGCCAGCAGTTTAAACCGAGAAACTAACTATGGCTACACCTTC. Translation: CASSLNRETNYGYTF.

This clone occurred once. J is TRBJ1-4 and V is TRBV12-3 or TRBV12-4, with unresolved D. V lost 6 bases and J 6 bases, leaving 11 bases between the germline ends. This CDR3 comprises 13 residues. CDR3 protein: CASSQNTDEKLFF. The CDR3 DNA reads as TGTGCCAGCAGCCAAAACACAGATGAAAAACTGTTTTTT.

J is TRBJ2-2 and V is TRBV30; D is uncertain. Germline V gene lookup returns CDR1 GTSNPN and CDR2 SVGIG (reference sequence). This CDR3 has 18 residues. V was cut by 0 bases and J by 4 bases, with 21 bases left in between. As DNA, the CDR3 is TGTGCCTGGAGTGTCGCGGTGGCCACGTCGTGGAGCACCGGGGAGCTGTTTTTT. It translates to CAWSVAVATSWSTGELFF.

The V and J genes are TRBV7-3 and TRBJ2-7; TRBD2 matches at 12 bases. The germline gives CDR1 SGHTA, CDR2 FQGTGA. The V gene end was trimmed by 3 bases and the J gene end by 2 bases; junction bases not matched to a gene: 2. This CDR3 contains 15 residues. The CDR3 loop reads CASSFGLAGPYEQYF. The DNA of the CDR3 is TGTGCCAGCAGCTTTGGACTAGCGGGACCCTACGAGCAGTACTTC. The variable domain in full, with the rest retrieved from reference TRBV7-3 and TRBJ2-7, is GAGVSQTPSNKVTEKGKYVELRCDPISGHTALYWYRQSLGQGPEFLIYFQGTGAADDSGLPNDRFFAVRPEGSVSTLKIQRTERGDSAVYLCASSFGLAGPYEQYFGPGTRLTVT.

About this clone itself: An end of the junction does not agree with germline; a read error may underlie this. This chain uses TRBV7-7 with TRBJ2-1, with 9 bases fitting TRBD1. Germline lookup yields CDR1 SSHAT and CDR2 FNYEAQ (reference sequence). The CDR3 has 15 residues. The CDR3 DNA reads as TGTGCTAGCAGCCACGGACAGGGGACCTACAATGAGCAGTTCTTC. Encoded protein: CASSHGQGTYNEQFF.

V and J are TRBV19 and TRBJ1-5; tentatively, D is TRBD1 (5 bases). V was shortened by 1 base and J by 1 base, with 11 bases between the two germline ends. Germline V lookup: CDR1 LNHDA, CDR2 SQIVND (reference sequence). The CDR3 length is 16 residues. In DNA, the CDR3 is TGTGCCAGTAGTATAGGCCCGGGGGGGAGCAATCAGCCCCAGCATTTT. Translation: CASSIGPGGSNQPQHF.

This chain uses TRBV7-9 with TRBJ1-6, with D maybe TRBD1 (6 bases). This CDR3 spans 14 amino acids. Germline V CDR1 and CDR2: SEHNR, FQNEAQ (reference sequence). Trimming cost V 1 base and J 5 bases, with 6 bases left between them. The CDR3 reads CASSLGQDNSPLHF. In DNA form, the CDR3 reads TGTGCCAGCAGCTTAGGACAGGATAATTCACCCCTCCACTTT.

J is TRBJ2-3 and V is TRBV7-2; TRBD2 matches 10 bases. In germline, CDR1 is SGHTA, CDR2 FQGNSA. V lost 1 base, J lost 7 bases, and 11 bases stayed unmatched. The CDR3 length is 17 residues. As DNA, the CDR3 is TGTGCCAGCAGCTTAGAACAGCGGGAGGGCCTACTAAATACGCAGTATTTT. This encodes CASSLEQREGLLNTQYF.

The V and J genes are TRBV9 and TRBJ1-1; D unclear. The CDR3 is 13 amino acids. From germline, CDR1 is SGDLS and CDR2 YYNGEE. V was cut by 0 bases and J by 1 base, with 4 bases left in between. The CDR3 DNA reads as TGTGCCAGCAGCGTAGGGAGGAACACTGAAGCTTTCTTT. Residues: CASSVGRNTEAFF.

The chain combines TRBV27 with TRBJ2-1; TRBD1 aligns across 7 bases. The junction had 13 bases not matched to a gene; V was cut back by 8 bases and J by 6 bases. The CDR3 extends over 15 amino acids. CDR1 is MNHEY and CDR2 is SMNVEV in the germline V gene (reference sequence). CDR3 in DNA: TGTGCCAGCCAACAGGGGCCACAGATATTCAATGAGCAGTTCTTC. The encoded protein is CASQQGPQIFNEQFF.

V gene TRBV29-1 combines with J gene TRBJ2-1; D might be TRBD2 (5 bases). V was cut by 3 bases and J by 3 bases, with 12 bases left in between. The CDR3 loop spans 14 amino acids. Germline CDR1 is SQVTM and CDR2 is ANQGSEA. The CDR3 coding sequence is TGCAGCGTTGATTTGGACTTTCGCTACAATGAGCAGTTCTTC. Translated: CSVDLDFRYNEQFF.

The V call is TRBV6-6, the J call TRBJ1-1; 9 bases match TRBD1. The CDR3 has 13 residues. The ends lost 8 bases at V and 2 bases at J; junction bases unmatched: 3. Germline assignment: CDR1 MNHNY and CDR2 SVGAGI (reference sequence). CDR3 DNA sequence: TGTGCCAGCTCGGACAGGGGTAACACTGAAGCTTTCTTT. It encodes CASSDRGNTEAFF.

This chain connects TRBV5-1 to TRBJ2-3, with 8 bases lining up with TRBD1. This CDR3 has 15 amino acids. J was trimmed by 2 bases and V by 2 bases; bases with no gene match: 4. CDR1 and CDR2 from the germline V gene are SGHRS and YFSETQ. For the CDR3, the DNA is TGCGCCAGCAGCTTAGCGACAGGGGACACAGATACGCAGTATTTT. This codes for CASSLATGDTDTQYF.

V usage is TRBV28 and J usage is TRBJ2-7, with D perhaps matching TRBD1 (6 bases). Germline CDR1 and CDR2: MDHEN and SYDVKM. CDR3 length equals 14 residues. V lost 3 bases to trimming and J lost 0 bases, with 9 bases between them. The CDR3 spells CASSFSGASYEQYF. In nucleotides, the CDR3 is TGTGCCAGCAGTTTTTCAGGGGCCTCCTACGAGCAGTACTTC.

CDR3 in amino acids: CASTDPGQGKPQHF. The CDR3 DNA follows: TGTGCCAGTACCGACCCGGGACAGGGAAAACCCCAGCATTTT. V usage is TRBV19 and J usage is TRBJ1-5; 9 nucleotides agree with TRBD1. The CDR3 is 14 amino acids. The V gene's germline CDR1 is LNHDA and CDR2 SQIVND (reference sequence). V lost 7 bases, J lost 10 bases, and 11 bases stayed unmatched.